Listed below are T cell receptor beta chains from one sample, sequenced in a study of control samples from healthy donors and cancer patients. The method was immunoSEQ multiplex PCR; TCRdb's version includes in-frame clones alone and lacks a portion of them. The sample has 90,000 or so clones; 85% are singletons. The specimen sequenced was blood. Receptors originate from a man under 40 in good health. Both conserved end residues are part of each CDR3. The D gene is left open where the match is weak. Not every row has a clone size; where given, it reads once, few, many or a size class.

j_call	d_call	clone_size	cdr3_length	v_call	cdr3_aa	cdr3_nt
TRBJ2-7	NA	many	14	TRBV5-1	CASSLVGGSYEQYF	TGCGCCAGCAGCTTGGTTGGCGGGTCCTACGAGCAGTACTTC
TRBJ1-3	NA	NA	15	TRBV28	CASSLSGQGRNTIYF	TGTGCCAGCAGTTTATCGGGGCAGGGAAGAAACACCATATATTTT
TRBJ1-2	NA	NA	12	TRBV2	CPHESGNYGYTF	TGTCCACACGAATCAGGGAACTATGGCTACACCTTC
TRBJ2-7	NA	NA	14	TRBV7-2	CASSLSWGSYEQYF	TGTGCCAGCAGCTTAAGCTGGGGTTCCTACGAGCAGTACTTC
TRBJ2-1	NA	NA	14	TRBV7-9	CATFSGTWGNEQFF	TGTGCCACCTTCTCAGGGACTTGGGGCAATGAGCAGTTCTTC
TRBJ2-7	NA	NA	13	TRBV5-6	CASSFGQAYEQYF	TGTGCCAGCAGCTTCGGTCAGGCCTACGAGCAGTACTTC
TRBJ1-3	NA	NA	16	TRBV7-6	CASSLVRGGTGNTIYF	TGTGCCAGCAGCTTAGTCAGGGGAGGCACTGGAAACACCATATATTTT
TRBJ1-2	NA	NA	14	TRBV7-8	CASSLGAGPRGYTF	TGTGCCAGCAGCTTAGGTGCAGGTCCCCGTGGCTACACCTTC
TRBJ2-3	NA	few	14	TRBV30	CAWSVRVQEDTQYF	TGTGCCTGGAGTGTACGGGTACAGGAAGATACGCAGTATTTT
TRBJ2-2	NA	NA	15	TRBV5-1	CASSLASPLTGELFF	TGCGCCAGCAGCTTGGCTAGCCCCCTTACCGGGGAGCTGTTTTTT